Given below is one T cell receptor (beta chain) in context. What it binds is not known. V gave up 3 bases and J gave up 8 bases; unmatched junction bases: 6. Germline V CDR1 and CDR2: SGHAT, FQNNGV. The CDR3 is 14 residues long. Both subsets, CD45RA+ naive and CD45RA-negative memory, were split from the CD4+ cells. Only in-frame clones appear in the TCRdb table, and some are missing; sequencing was by immunoSEQ multiplex PCR. The sample has about 600,000 clones; 97% are singletons. This entry comes from a study of shared clonotypes between healthy human individuals. Study-wide results and limits: Generally, naive subsets came out with larger estimated richness than memory subsets.

The sample taken for sequencing was naive CD4+ T cells sorted from blood. This sample's subset: CD45RA+ positively selected. The chain has TRBV11-2 and TRBJ1-4; TRBD1 matches at 7 bases. The receptor was isolated from a woman in her 30s in good health. The CDR3 region is CASSFWDSGEKLFF. The CDR3 DNA follows: TGTGCCAGCAGCTTCTGGGACAGCGGGGAAAAACTGTTTTTT.